The clone carrying this TCR beta chain appeared many times. Its antigen is undetermined. The authors produced cDNA by 5'RACE using 10-nucleotide random UMIs. MiXCR was run by TCRdb on the 5' RACE reads, yielding one entry per CDR3 protein. In the table there are 40,000 to 50,000 distinct CDR3 sequences, approximately 2.4% of which are singletons. This entry comes from a study of neurological immune-mediated disorders. Overall study results and limits: No CDR3 amino acid sequences were shared by expanded clones across subjects, suggesting private repertoires in all groups. HTLV-1-associated myelopathy showed the most TCR clonal expansion; multiple sclerosis the least, below healthy controls. Among 34 multiple sclerosis patients, 18 had repertoires that phylogenetic grouping placed in one related-CDR3 cluster, a possible signature.

V was clipped by 0 bases and J by 1 base; unmatched bases: 4. Germline loops: CDR1 LNHNV, CDR2 YYDKDF (reference sequence). This CDR3 is built from 16 residues. What was sequenced was PBMCs. The sequence was collected from a man in his thirties or forties with multiple sclerosis. The chain recombines TRBV15 with TRBJ2-5; 8 bases agree with TRBD1. The CDR3 sequence: CATSRERTGPQETQYF. CDR3 sequence (DNA): TGTGCCACCAGCAGAGAGCGGACAGGGCCCCAAGAGACCCAGTACTTC.